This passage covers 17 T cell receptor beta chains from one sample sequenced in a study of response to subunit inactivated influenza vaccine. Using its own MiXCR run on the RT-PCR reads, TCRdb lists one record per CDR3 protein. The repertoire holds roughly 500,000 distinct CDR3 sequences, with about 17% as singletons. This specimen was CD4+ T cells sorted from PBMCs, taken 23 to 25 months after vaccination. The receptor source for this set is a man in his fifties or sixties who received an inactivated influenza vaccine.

CDR3 bases: TGTGCCAGCAGCCTCGGGACACCCATTAACTATGGCTACACCTTC. Translation gives CASSLGTPINYGYTF. The genes are TRBV6-1 and TRBJ1-2, with D tentatively TRBD1 (6 bases). The CDR3 runs to 15 residues. The V gene lost 6 bases and the J gene lost 1 base, with 15 bases spanning the gap. Germline V gives CDR1 MNHNS, CDR2 SASEGT.

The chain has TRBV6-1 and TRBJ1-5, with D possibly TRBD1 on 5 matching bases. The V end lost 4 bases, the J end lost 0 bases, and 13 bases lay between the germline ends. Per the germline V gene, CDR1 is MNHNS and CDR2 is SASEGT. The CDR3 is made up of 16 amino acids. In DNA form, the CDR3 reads TGTGCCAGCAGTGTGGTAGCGGGGGTTAGCAATCAGCCCCAGCATTTT. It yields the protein CASSVVAGVSNQPQHF.

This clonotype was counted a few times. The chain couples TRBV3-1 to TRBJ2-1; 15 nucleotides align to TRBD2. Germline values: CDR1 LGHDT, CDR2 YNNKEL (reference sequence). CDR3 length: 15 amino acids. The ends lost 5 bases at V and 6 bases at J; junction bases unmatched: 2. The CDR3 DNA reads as TGTGCCAGCAGCGGACTAGCGGGAGGGCCCAATGAGCAGTTCTTC. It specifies CASSGLAGGPNEQFF.

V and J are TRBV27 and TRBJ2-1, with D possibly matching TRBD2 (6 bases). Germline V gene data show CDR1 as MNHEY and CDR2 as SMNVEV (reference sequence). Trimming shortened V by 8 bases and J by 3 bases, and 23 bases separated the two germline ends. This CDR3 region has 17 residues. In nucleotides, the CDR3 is TGTGCCAGCGGCCTTTCCCCACCCGGGGGTAGCTACAATGAGCAGTTCTTC. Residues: CASGLSPPGGSYNEQFF.

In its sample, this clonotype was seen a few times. The CDR3 DNA is TGTGCCAGCAGCTTGACCGTCGCTGGCTACGAAAAACTGTTTTTT. This sequence encodes CASSLTVAGYEKLFF. V gene TRBV5-5 combines with J gene TRBJ1-4; the D is unclear. The CDR3 runs to 15 residues. V dropped 1 base and J dropped 8 bases, with 15 bases sitting between them. Germline V gives CDR1 SGHKS, CDR2 YYEKEE (reference sequence). Full variable domain (missing parts from reference TRBV5-5 and TRBJ1-4): DAGVTQSPTHLIKTRGQQVTLRCSPISGHKSVSWYQQVLGQGPQFIFQYYEKEERGRGNFPDRFSARQFPNYSSELNVNALLLGDSALYLCASSLTVAGYEKLFFGSGTQLSVL.

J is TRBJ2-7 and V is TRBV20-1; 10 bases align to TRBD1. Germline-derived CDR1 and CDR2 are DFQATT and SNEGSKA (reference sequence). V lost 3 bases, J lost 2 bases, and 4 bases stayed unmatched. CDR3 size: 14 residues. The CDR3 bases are TGCAGTGCTAGCTTCGGGACAGGGGCCTACGAGCAGTACTTC. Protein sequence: CSASFGTGAYEQYF.

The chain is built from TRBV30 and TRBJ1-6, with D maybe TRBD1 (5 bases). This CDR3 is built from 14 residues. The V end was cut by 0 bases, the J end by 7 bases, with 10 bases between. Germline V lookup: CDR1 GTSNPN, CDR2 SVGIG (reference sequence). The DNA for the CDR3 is TGTGCCTGGAGTGTACAGGACGGGAATTCACCCCTCCACTTT. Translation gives CAWSVQDGNSPLHF.

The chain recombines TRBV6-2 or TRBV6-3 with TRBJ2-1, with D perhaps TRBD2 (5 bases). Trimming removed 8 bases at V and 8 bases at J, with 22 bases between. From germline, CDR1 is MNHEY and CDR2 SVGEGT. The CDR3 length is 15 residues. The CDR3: CASGDAREYGYEQFF. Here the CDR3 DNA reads TGTGCCAGCGGAGACGCACGGGAATATGGCTATGAGCAGTTCTTC.

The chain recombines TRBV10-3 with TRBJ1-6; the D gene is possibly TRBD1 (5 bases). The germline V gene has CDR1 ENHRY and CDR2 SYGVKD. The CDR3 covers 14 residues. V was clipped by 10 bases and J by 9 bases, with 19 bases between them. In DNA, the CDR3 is TGTGCCACATACACAGGCACCGAGGTTTCACCCCTCCACTTT. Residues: CATYTGTEVSPLHF.

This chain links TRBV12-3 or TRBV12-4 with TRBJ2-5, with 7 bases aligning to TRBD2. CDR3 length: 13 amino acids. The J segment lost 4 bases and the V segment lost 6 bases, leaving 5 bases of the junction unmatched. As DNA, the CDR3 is TGTGCCAGCAGAAAACTAGCGAGAGAGACCCAGTACTTC. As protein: CASRKLARETQYF.

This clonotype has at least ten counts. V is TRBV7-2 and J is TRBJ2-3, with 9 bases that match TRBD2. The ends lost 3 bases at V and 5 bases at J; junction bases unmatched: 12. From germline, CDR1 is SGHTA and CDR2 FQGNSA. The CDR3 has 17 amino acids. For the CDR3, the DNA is TGTGCCAGCAGCTTGTCCGGGACTAGCTCCTTGGTAGATACGCAGTATTTT. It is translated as CASSLSGTSSLVDTQYF.

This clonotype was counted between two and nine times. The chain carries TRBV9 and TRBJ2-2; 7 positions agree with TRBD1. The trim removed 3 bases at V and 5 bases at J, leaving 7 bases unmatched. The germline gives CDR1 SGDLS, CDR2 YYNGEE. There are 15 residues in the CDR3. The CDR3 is CASSARDRPTGELFF. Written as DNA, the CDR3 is TGTGCCAGCAGCGCCCGGGACAGACCAACCGGGGAGCTGTTTTTT.

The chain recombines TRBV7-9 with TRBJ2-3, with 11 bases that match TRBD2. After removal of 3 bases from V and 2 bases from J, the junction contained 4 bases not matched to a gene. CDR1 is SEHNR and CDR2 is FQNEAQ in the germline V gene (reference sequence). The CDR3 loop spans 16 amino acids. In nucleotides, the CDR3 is TGTGCCAGCAGCTTCCCGACTAGCGGGGACACAGATACGCAGTATTTT. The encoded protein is CASSFPTSGDTDTQYF. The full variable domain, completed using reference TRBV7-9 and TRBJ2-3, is DTGVSQNPRHKITKRGQNVTFRCDPISEHNRLYWYRQTLGQGPEFLTYFQNEAQLEKSRLLSDRFSAERPKGSFSTLEIQRTEQGDSAMYLCASSFPTSGDTDTQYFGPGTRLTVL.

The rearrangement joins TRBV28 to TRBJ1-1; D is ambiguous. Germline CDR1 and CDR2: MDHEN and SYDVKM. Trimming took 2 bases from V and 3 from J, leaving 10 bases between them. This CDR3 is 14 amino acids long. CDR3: CASSLSMRYTEAFF. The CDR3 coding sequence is TGTGCCAGCAGTTTAAGTATGAGGTACACTGAAGCTTTCTTT.

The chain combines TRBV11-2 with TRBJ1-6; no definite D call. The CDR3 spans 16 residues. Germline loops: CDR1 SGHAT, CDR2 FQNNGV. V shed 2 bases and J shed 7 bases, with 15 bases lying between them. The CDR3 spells CASSLSSPTWNSPLHF. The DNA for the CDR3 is TGTGCCAGCAGCTTATCCTCTCCGACCTGGAATTCACCCCTCCACTTT.

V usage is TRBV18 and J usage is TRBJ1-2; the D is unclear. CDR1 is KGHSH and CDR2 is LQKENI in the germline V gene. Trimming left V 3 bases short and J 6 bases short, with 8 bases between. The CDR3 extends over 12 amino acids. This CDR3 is CASSPGSHGYTF. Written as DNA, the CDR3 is TGTGCCAGCTCACCGGGGAGTCATGGCTACACCTTC.

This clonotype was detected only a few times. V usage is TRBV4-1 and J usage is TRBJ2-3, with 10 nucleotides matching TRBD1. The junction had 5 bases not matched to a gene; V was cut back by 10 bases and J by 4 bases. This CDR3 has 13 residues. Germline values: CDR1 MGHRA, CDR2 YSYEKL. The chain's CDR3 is CATRDRGSDTQYF. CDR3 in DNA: TGCGCCACCAGGGACAGGGGATCAGATACGCAGTATTTT.